These 22 T cell receptor beta chains were all obtained from the same sample, sequenced in a study of identical twins. MiXCR was run by TCRdb on the 5' RACE reads, yielding one entry per CDR3 protein. The sample records 200,000 to 250,000 distinct CDR3 sequences, 6.5% being singletons. These same records also appear under a second study, on T cells expressing NK-cell markers.

Material for sequencing was CD8+ T cells sorted from blood. These receptors all come from a woman under 30 in good health.

The chain carries TRBV3-1 and TRBJ2-1; D possibly matches TRBD1 or TRBD2 (6 bases each). Deletions cut 3 bases from V and 9 bases from J, with 24 bases between. The CDR3 runs to 17 residues. CDR1 is LGHDT and CDR2 is YNNKEL in the germline V gene (reference sequence). The CDR3 spells CASSQQVAGGHGSEQFF. In DNA, the CDR3 is TGTGCCAGCAGCCAGCAGGTAGCTGGGGGGCATGGTAGTGAGCAGTTCTTC.

This clonotype was counted only a few times. This chain links TRBV5-6 with TRBJ2-7; perhaps TRBD1 as D (6 bases). Germline V gives CDR1 SGHDT, CDR2 YYEEEE. The V gene lost 0 bases and the J gene lost 5 bases, with 12 bases spanning the gap. The CDR3 runs to 14 residues. The CDR3 sequence is CASSLEGHPDEQYF. CDR3 sequence (DNA): TGTGCCAGCAGCTTGGAGGGACACCCCGACGAGCAGTACTTC.

This clonotype was recorded a few times. The V and J genes are TRBV6-5 and TRBJ1-1; the D gene is possibly TRBD1 (5 bases). This CDR3 has 12 amino acids. CDR1 MNHEY and CDR2 SVGAGI come from the germline V gene. Trimming pared 9 bases from V and 2 bases from J, leaving 10 bases between. This chain's CDR3 is CARGQGNTEAFF. The CDR3 DNA reads TGTGCCAGGGGTCAGGGAAACACTGAAGCTTTCTTT.

Ten or more counts support this clonotype. This sequence joins TRBV6-1 and TRBJ1-5; D unclear. The germline V gene encodes CDR1 MNHNS and CDR2 SASEGT. Trimming pared 6 bases from V and 0 bases from J, leaving 6 bases between. The CDR3 is 13 amino acids. CDR3 residues: CASRGPSNQPQHF. The CDR3 DNA is TGTGCCAGCAGGGGTCCTAGCAATCAGCCCCAGCATTTT.

This clonotype was detected only once. A much larger clone lies a single base off, so this may be a read error. The chain recombines TRBV9 with TRBJ2-7, with 8 bases identical to TRBD2. Trimming removed 4 bases from V and 9 bases from J; junction bases left unmatched: 15. Germline lookup yields CDR1 SGDLS and CDR2 YYNGEE. CDR3 length equals 15 residues. The CDR3 coding sequence is TGTGCCAGCAGCCCTGGAGCGGGAGACCCTTGGGGGCAGTACTTC. It specifies CASSPGAGDPWGQYF. The full variable domain, completed using reference TRBV9 and TRBJ2-7, is DSGVTQTPKHLITATGQRVTLRCSPRSGDLSVYWYQQSLDQGLQFLIQYYNGEERAKGNILERFSAQQFPDLHSELNLSSLELGDSALYFCASSPGAGDPWGQYFGPGTRLTVT.

The chain joins TRBV20-1 to TRBJ1-1, with 10 bases matching TRBD1. CDR3 length: 14 residues. Germline values: CDR1 DFQATT, CDR2 SNEGSKA (reference sequence). V was clipped by 3 bases and J by 5 bases; unmatched bases: 6. As DNA, the CDR3 is TGCAGTGCTAGTTTGCCGGACAGGGGGACTGAAGCTTTCTTT. This sequence encodes CSASLPDRGTEAFF.

V gene TRBV4-1 combines with J gene TRBJ2-7; no definite D call. Trimming stripped 0 bases from V and 1 base from J, with 10 bases between. This CDR3 is built from 15 residues. Germline-derived CDR1 and CDR2 are MGHRA and YSYEKL. In nucleotides, the CDR3 is TGCGCCAGCAGCCAAGATGGGTACAGTTCCTACGAGCAGTACTTC. Amino acid sequence: CASSQDGYSSYEQYF.

The rearrangement links TRBV7-2 to TRBJ2-5, with D possibly called TRBD1 or TRBD2 (6 bases each). Trimming cost V 5 bases and J 5 bases, with 18 bases left between them. This CDR3 is built from 15 residues. Germline V gene sequence: CDR1 SGHTA, CDR2 FQGNSA. The CDR3 sequence is CASSPLGGSIETQYF. Written as DNA, the CDR3 is TGTGCCAGCAGCCCTCTGGGGGGCTCTATCGAGACCCAGTACTTC.

This sequence joins TRBV7-9 and TRBJ2-3; D may be TRBD2 (5 bases). The V end was cut by 2 bases, the J end by 1 base, with 7 bases between. CDR3 size: 14 residues. Germline assignment: CDR1 SEHNR and CDR2 FQNEAQ (reference sequence). CDR3 bases: TGTGCCAGCAGCTTAATTAGCGGCACAGATACGCAGTATTTT. Amino acids: CASSLISGTDTQYF.

This chain links TRBV7-9 with TRBJ1-2; D call uncertain. In germline, CDR1 is SEHNR, CDR2 FQNEAQ (reference sequence). Trimming shortened V by 5 bases and J by 7 bases, and 14 bases separated the two germline ends. This CDR3 is built from 13 residues. CDR3 in DNA: TGTGCCAGCAGCGCAAAGGGATCCAGTGGCTACACCTTC. It is translated as CASSAKGSSGYTF.

This clonotype was detected a few times. The V and J genes are TRBV12-3 or TRBV12-4 and TRBJ2-1, with D unresolved. V lost 5 bases to trimming and J lost 3 bases, with 11 bases between them. This CDR3 spans 14 amino acids. For the CDR3, the DNA is TGTGCCAGCAGTCCCGAAGGGCGCTACAATGAGCAGTTCTTC. Protein sequence: CASSPEGRYNEQFF.

This clonotype was counted only a few times. The chain is built from TRBV7-8 and TRBJ2-6; 8 bases agree with TRBD1. The CDR3 has 18 residues. V dropped 2 bases and J dropped 0; count of bases not matched to a gene: 6. Per germline, CDR1 SGHVS and CDR2 FQNEAQ. DNA of the CDR3: TGTGCCAGCAGCTTAAGGGACAGGCCGACCTCTGGGGCCAACGTCCTGACTTTC. Its translation: CASSLRDRPTSGANVLTF. Drawing the rest from reference TRBV7-8 and TRBJ2-6, the complete variable domain is GAGVSQSPRYKVAKRGQDVALRCDPISGHVSLFWYQQALGQGPEFLTYFQNEAQLDKSGLPSDRFFAERPEGSVSTLKIQRTQQEDSAVYLCASSLRDRPTSGANVLTFGAGSRLTVL.

This clonotype was counted between two and nine times. This chain links TRBV12-3 or TRBV12-4 with TRBJ2-7, with D possibly TRBD2 on 7 matching bases. The CDR3 runs 14 residues. V lost 6 bases to trimming and J lost 2 bases, with 14 bases between them. DNA for the CDR3: TGTGCCAGCAGACTGGGGGGGGCCGCCTACGAGCAGTACTTC. Its translation is CASRLGGAAYEQYF.

This clonotype has at least ten counts. The chain has TRBV12-3 or TRBV12-4 and TRBJ2-3; D ambiguous. V was pared by 4 bases and J by 2 bases, with 7 bases between. The CDR3 is 13 amino acids. The CDR3 sequence is CASSSLLTDTQYF. The DNA of the CDR3 is TGTGCCAGCAGTTCGCTCCTCACAGATACGCAGTATTTT.

The chain carries TRBV29-1 and TRBJ1-2; D remains ambiguous. CDR1 and CDR2 (germline): SQVTM, ANQGSEA. V was pared by 0 bases and J by 4 bases, with 12 bases between. The CDR3 contains 14 residues. The CDR3 region is CSVEDQGALYGYTF. As DNA, the CDR3 is TGCAGCGTTGAAGACCAAGGCGCCCTCTATGGCTACACCTTC.

The chain is built from TRBV27 and TRBJ2-5; the match to TRBD2 covers 9 bases. Trimming at V came to 3 bases and at J to 4 bases, leaving 12 bases not matched to a gene. Germline-derived CDR1 and CDR2 are MNHEY and SMNVEV (reference sequence). The CDR3 length is 17 residues. This CDR3 is CASSFLGAGGPLETQYF. The CDR3 coding sequence is TGTGCCAGCAGTTTCTTGGGTGCGGGAGGGCCCCTAGAGACCCAGTACTTC.

There are a few counts of this clonotype. The chain links TRBV10-3 to TRBJ2-7, with D hard to call. V lost 6 bases to trimming and J lost 4 bases, with 7 bases between them. CDR1 is ENHRY, CDR2 SYGVKD, per germline. The CDR3 is 11 amino acids. CDR3 amino acids: CAISVEYEQYF. In nucleotides, the CDR3 is TGTGCCATCAGCGTGGAATACGAGCAGTACTTC.

Only a few counts were recorded for this clonotype. The V call is TRBV11-2, the J call TRBJ2-1, with D maybe TRBD1 (6 bases). The V gene lost 4 bases and the J gene lost 0 bases, with 16 bases spanning the gap. CDR1 and CDR2 from the germline V gene are SGHAT and FQNNGV. The CDR3 runs to 17 residues. The CDR3 DNA follows: TGTGCCAGCAGCTCAACCCCCGGGACAATCTCCTACAATGAGCAGTTCTTC. It specifies CASSSTPGTISYNEQFF. The entire variable domain, with the rest obtained from reference TRBV11-2 and TRBJ2-1, is as follows: EAGVAQSPRYKIIEKRQSVAFWCNPISGHATLYWYQQILGQGPKLLIQFQNNGVVDDSQLPKDRFSAERLKGVDSTLKIQPAKLEDSAVYLCASSSTPGTISYNEQFFGPGTRLTVL.

At least ten counts were recorded for this clonotype. V and J are TRBV3-1 and TRBJ2-1; TRBD2 matches 10 bases. With 0 bases clipped from V and 5 bases from J, the junction kept 13 bases outside the gene matches. Germline CDR1 reads LGHDT; CDR2 reads YNNKEL (reference sequence). The CDR3 is 19 amino acids. This CDR3 is CASSQDRVRAGGPNNEQFF. CDR3 nucleotides: TGTGCCAGCAGCCAAGATAGGGTACGAGCGGGAGGGCCTAACAATGAGCAGTTCTTC.

V gene TRBV27 combines with J gene TRBJ1-6; D might be TRBD1 (6 bases). This CDR3 comprises 14 residues. The germline V gene has CDR1 MNHEY and CDR2 SMNVEV (reference sequence). Trimming cost V 6 bases and J 7 bases, with 13 bases left between them. CDR3 sequence (DNA): TGTGCCAGCAGACCTGAGACAGGAAATTCACCCCTCCACTTT. Translating it yields CASRPETGNSPLHF.

This clonotype was observed at least ten times. The V call is TRBV5-1, the J call TRBJ2-1, with a weak D call TRBD2 (7 bases). CDR1 and CDR2 (germline): SGHRS, YFSETQ. Trimming removed 4 bases at V and 5 bases at J, with 16 bases between. The CDR3 runs to 15 residues. The CDR3 loop reads CASSASRGGNNEQFF. The CDR3 nucleotides read TGCGCCAGCAGCGCATCCCGCGGGGGCAACAATGAGCAGTTCTTC.

The chain recombines TRBV29-1 with TRBJ2-3; 11 bases align to TRBD2. Per the germline V gene, CDR1 is SQVTM and CDR2 is ANQGSEA. The CDR3 sequence is 13 residues long. The trim removed 3 bases at V and 5 bases at J, leaving 1 base unmatched. The CDR3 spells CSVDGLAGDTQYF. In DNA, the CDR3 is TGCAGCGTTGATGGACTAGCGGGAGATACGCAGTATTTT.